These 20 T cell receptor beta chains were sequenced from one sample in a study of T cell responses to AZD1222 COVID-19 vaccine. The assay was immunoSEQ multiplex PCR, and TCRdb's table has in-frame clones only and misses some. This table holds some 150,000 clones, around 85% found once. Sequencing was performed on peripheral blood, taken 28 days after the second dose of the MenACWY control vaccine. These receptor sequences come from an adult who received the MenACWY meningococcal vaccine as a control.

The chain uses TRBV4-1 and TRBJ1-4, with D unresolved. V gave up 0 bases and J gave up 14 bases, with 28 bases separating them. Germline V CDR1 and CDR2: MGHRA, YSYEKL. The CDR3 is 18 residues long. In nucleotides, the CDR3 is TGCGCCAGCAGCCAAGAGAAAAAGGCTAGGCCCAATCCTGAAGGCCTGTTTTTT. This encodes CASSQEKKARPNPEGLFF.

The chain carries TRBV7-9 and TRBJ2-3, with D possibly TRBD2 on 5 matching bases. Germline CDR1 is SEHNR and CDR2 is FQNEAQ (reference sequence). The V end lost 3 bases, the J end lost 3 bases, and 16 bases lay between the germline ends. The CDR3 spans 16 residues. The DNA of the CDR3 is TGTGCCAGCAGCTTGTGGAGGAAAGGGCTGACAGATACGCAGTATTTT. Protein sequence: CASSLWRKGLTDTQYF.

The chain combines TRBV28 with TRBJ1-2; the match to TRBD1 covers 8 bases. This CDR3 comprises 12 residues. The J segment lost 3 bases and the V segment lost 6 bases, leaving 0 bases of the junction unmatched. In germline, CDR1 is MDHEN, CDR2 SYDVKM. The CDR3 nucleotides read TGTGCCAGCAGGGGACAGGACTATGGCTACACCTTC. It translates to CASRGQDYGYTF.

The V and J genes are TRBV27 and TRBJ2-3; D perhaps matches TRBD2 (5 bases). This CDR3 comprises 14 residues. Germline CDR1 and CDR2: MNHEY and SMNVEV (reference sequence). Trimming left V 2 bases short and J 2 bases short, with 8 bases between. The CDR3 region is CASSLVAFTDTQYF. The CDR3 DNA reads as TGTGCCAGCAGTTTAGTAGCGTTCACAGATACGCAGTATTTT.

The rearrangement links TRBV4-3 to TRBJ1-4; D gene unclear. The CDR3 length is 15 residues. The germline V gene has CDR1 LGHNA and CDR2 YSLEER. V was shortened by 1 base and J by 1 base, with 7 bases between the two germline ends. CDR3 DNA sequence: TGCGCCAGCAGCCAAGCGAGGGAAACTAATGAAAAACTGTTTTTT. As protein: CASSQARETNEKLFF.

The rearrangement uses TRBV27 and TRBJ2-5, with D uncertain. The CDR3 consists of 13 residues. Germline-derived CDR1 and CDR2 are MNHEY and SMNVEV (reference sequence). The V gene lost 6 bases and the J gene lost 4 bases, with 12 bases spanning the gap. CDR3 sequence reads: CASRPRVVETQYF. CDR3 sequence (DNA): TGTGCCAGCAGGCCCCGAGTAGTAGAGACCCAGTACTTC.

The chain employs TRBV15 and TRBJ2-1; D not resolved. V was clipped by 5 bases and J by 6 bases, with 17 bases between them. This CDR3 comprises 15 residues. Germline CDR1 is LNHNV and CDR2 is YYDKDF (reference sequence). CDR3: CATSGSKTGLNEQFF. CDR3 coding DNA: TGTGCCACCAGCGGGTCTAAGACTGGCCTCAATGAGCAGTTCTTC.

The V gene is TRBV30, the J gene TRBJ1-2; no firm D call. CDR1 and CDR2 from the germline V gene are GTSNPN and SVGIG (reference sequence). The CDR3 is made up of 13 amino acids. V lost 1 base to trimming and J lost 2 bases, with 8 bases between them. The CDR3 is CAWSGAINYGYTF. In nucleotides, the CDR3 is TGTGCCTGGAGTGGGGCTATCAACTATGGCTACACCTTC. Complete variable domain (other parts from reference TRBV30 and TRBJ1-2): SQTIHQWPATLVQPVGSPLSLECTVEGTSNPNLYWYRQAAGRGLQLLFYSVGIGQISSEVPQNLSASRPQDRQFILSSKKLLLSDSGFYLCAWSGAINYGYTFGSGTRLTVV.

This chain links TRBV12-5 with TRBJ2-4; no definite D call. The CDR3 is made up of 13 amino acids. V lost 0 bases and J lost 6, with 6 bases in between. Per germline, CDR1 LGHNT and CDR2 FRNRAP. CDR3 DNA sequence: TGTGCTAGTGGTTTGGTAGGCGGAAACATTCAGTACTTC. It codes for CASGLVGGNIQYF.

The chain couples TRBV19 to TRBJ1-5; D is possibly TRBD1 (5 bases). V shed 7 bases and J shed 3 bases, with 10 bases lying between them. The V gene's germline CDR1 is LNHDA and CDR2 SQIVND (reference sequence). The CDR3 length is 13 residues. The CDR3 reads CASTGHSNQPQHF. The CDR3 region has the DNA TGTGCCAGTACCGGACATTCCAATCAGCCCCAGCATTTT.

The chain uses TRBV6-5 and TRBJ1-2; D perhaps matches TRBD1 (6 bases). V was trimmed by 6 bases and J by 8 bases, leaving 13 bases between them. Germline CDR1 and CDR2: MNHEY and SVGAGI. This CDR3 has 12 residues. CDR3 bases: TGTGCCAGCAGATACAGGGTGGGCGGCTACACCTTC. It is translated as CASRYRVGGYTF.

The chain has TRBV9 and TRBJ1-1; D is unresolved. Germline CDR1 SGDLS, CDR2 YYNGEE. V was clipped by 4 bases and J by 1 base, with 8 bases between them. This CDR3 contains 13 residues. CDR3 sequence reads: CASSLGENTEAFF. The CDR3 region has the DNA TGTGCCAGCAGCTTGGGAGAGAACACTGAAGCTTTCTTT.

The chain uses TRBV6-5 and TRBJ1-1, with 8 bases that match TRBD1. The CDR3 has 13 residues. The germline gives CDR1 MNHEY, CDR2 SVGAGI. With V trimmed by 5 bases and J by 5 bases, 4 bases remained unmatched. CDR3 region: CASSHRGVTEAFF. The CDR3 DNA reads as TGTGCCAGCAGTCACAGGGGGGTAACTGAAGCTTTCTTT.

The count of this clone is one. V gene TRBV9 combines with J gene TRBJ2-3; 10 bases map to TRBD2. After removal of 0 bases from V and 6 bases from J, the junction contained 4 bases not matched to a gene. The CDR3 has 15 amino acids. CDR1 is SGDLS and CDR2 is YYNGEE in the germline V gene. The CDR3 bases are TGTGCCAGCAGCGTAGACCAGCGGGGGGGGGATACGCAGTATTTT. Its protein product is CASSVDQRGGDTQYF.

This chain joins TRBV11-3 and TRBJ1-1, with 10 nucleotides matching TRBD1. The CDR3 length is 15 residues. Looked up from germline, CDR1 is SGHNT and CDR2 is YENEEA. The trim removed 0 bases at V and 11 bases at J, leaving 9 bases unmatched. The CDR3 spells CASSLDLGQGTNAFF. The CDR3 DNA reads TGTGCCAGCAGCTTAGATCTGGGACAGGGGACTAACGCTTTCTTT.

The chain recombines TRBV12-3 or TRBV12-4 with TRBJ1-2, with D perhaps TRBD1 (6 bases). This CDR3 has 13 residues. V lost 5 bases and J 6 bases, leaving 13 bases between the germline ends. CDR3 protein: CASSAGTQHGYTF. The CDR3 DNA follows: TGTGCCAGCAGTGCCGGGACACAACATGGCTACACCTTC.

The genes are TRBV28 and TRBJ1-6; TRBD1 is a possible D gene (5 bases). The CDR3 loop spans 16 amino acids. V was trimmed by 2 bases and J by 7 bases, leaving 15 bases between them. The germline CDR1 and CDR2 sequences are MDHEN and SYDVKM. The CDR3 DNA is TGTGCCAGCAGTTTAGGGTCGGGGCAGGGAAATTCACCCCTCCACTTT. It is translated as CASSLGSGQGNSPLHF.

The chain joins TRBV27 to TRBJ1-1; TRBD1 might be the D (5 bases). V gave up 6 bases and J gave up 4 bases, with 21 bases separating them. This CDR3 contains 16 residues. Germline V gene sequence: CDR1 MNHEY, CDR2 SMNVEV (reference sequence). The DNA for the CDR3 is TGTGCCAGCAGCCCCTTGGGACGCCATAGGAGCACTGAAGCTTTCTTT. The encoded protein is CASSPLGRHRSTEAFF.

Here the CDR3 reads CASSPMRAPYEQYF. CDR3 DNA sequence: TGTGCCAGCAGCCCGATGAGGGCCCCCTACGAGCAGTACTTC. This sequence joins TRBV9 and TRBJ2-7; D may be TRBD2 (5 bases). Trimming pared 4 bases from V and 2 bases from J, leaving 13 bases between. Germline assignment: CDR1 SGDLS and CDR2 YYNGEE. CDR3 length equals 14 residues.

In this sample, this clone turned up once. The V and J genes are TRBV3-1 (or the pseudogene TRBV3-2) and TRBJ2-5, with D unclear. V was clipped by 4 bases and J by 5 bases, with 11 bases between them. The CDR3 spans 13 residues. Germline V gene sequence: CDR1 LGHDT, CDR2 YNNKEL (reference sequence). CDR3 bases: TGTGCCAGCAGCCCGAGCAGCCGGGAGACCCAGTACTTC. Protein: CASSPSSRETQYF.